This record looks at one T cell receptor beta chain sequence and its context. No antigen is known for it. A second PCR, run for roughly 7 to 11 cycles, used a sample-barcoded 5' primer plus a J-beta primer mix. Every molecule of cDNA carried a tag from a template-switch adaptor with 12 random nucleotides. TCRdb ran MiXCR on the 5' RACE reads and lists one entry per CDR3 protein. The table lists roughly 900,000 distinct CDR3 sequences, about 48% of them singletons. The CDR3 is 12 residues long. Trimming took off 5 bases at V and 0 bases at J, with 8 bases between the two ends. The V gene's germline CDR1 is DFQATT and CDR2 SNEGSKA (reference sequence). This entry belongs to a study of blood T cells in healthy people across ages. The study's findings and limits: Versus aged donors, long-lived donors had higher diversity and more naive CD4+ cells.

The chain is built from TRBV20-1 and TRBJ2-7; D unresolved. The sample comprised blood. The clonotype originates from a man younger than 45 in good health. The CDR3 DNA is TGCAGTGCTCGTTACGCCTCCTACGAGCAGTACTTC. It encodes CSARYASYEQYF.